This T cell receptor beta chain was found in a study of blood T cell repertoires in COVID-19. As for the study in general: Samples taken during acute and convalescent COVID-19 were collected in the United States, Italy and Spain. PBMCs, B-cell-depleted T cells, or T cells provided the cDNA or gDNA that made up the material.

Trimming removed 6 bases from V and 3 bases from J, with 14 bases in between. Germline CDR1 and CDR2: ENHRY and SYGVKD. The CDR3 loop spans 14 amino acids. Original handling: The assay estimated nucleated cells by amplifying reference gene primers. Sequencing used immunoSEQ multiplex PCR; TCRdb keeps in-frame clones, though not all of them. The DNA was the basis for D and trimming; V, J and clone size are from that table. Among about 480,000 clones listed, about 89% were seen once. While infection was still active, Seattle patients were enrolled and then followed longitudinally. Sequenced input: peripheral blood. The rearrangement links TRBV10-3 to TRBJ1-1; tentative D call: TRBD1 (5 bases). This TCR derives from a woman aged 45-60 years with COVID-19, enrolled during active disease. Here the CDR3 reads CAIRTREVDTEAFF. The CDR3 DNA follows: TGTGCCATCAGGACCAGGGAAGTAGACACTGAAGCTTTCTTT.